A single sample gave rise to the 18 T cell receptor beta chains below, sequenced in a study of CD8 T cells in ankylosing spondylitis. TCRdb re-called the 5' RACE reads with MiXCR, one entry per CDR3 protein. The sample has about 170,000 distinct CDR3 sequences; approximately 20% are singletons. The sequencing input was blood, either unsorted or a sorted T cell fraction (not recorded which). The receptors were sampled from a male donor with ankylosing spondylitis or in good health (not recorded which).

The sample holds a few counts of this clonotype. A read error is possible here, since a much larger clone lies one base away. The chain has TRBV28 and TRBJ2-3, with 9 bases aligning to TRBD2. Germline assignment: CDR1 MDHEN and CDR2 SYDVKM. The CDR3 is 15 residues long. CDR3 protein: CVSSGPSGVTDTQYF. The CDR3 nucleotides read TGTGTCAGCTCGGGTCCTAGCGGGGTCACAGATACGCAGTATTTT. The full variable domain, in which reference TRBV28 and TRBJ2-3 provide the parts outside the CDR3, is DVKVTQSSRYLVKRTGEKVFLECVQDMDHENMFWYRQDPGLGLRLIYFSYDVKMKEKGDIPEGYSVSREKKERFSLILESASTNQTSMYLCVSSGPSGVTDTQYFGPGTRLTVL.

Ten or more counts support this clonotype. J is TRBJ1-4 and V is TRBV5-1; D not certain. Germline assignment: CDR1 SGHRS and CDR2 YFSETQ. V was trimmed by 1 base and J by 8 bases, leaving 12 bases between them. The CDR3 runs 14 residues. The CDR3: CASSLTPASEKLFF. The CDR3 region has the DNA TGCGCCAGCAGCTTGACACCCGCAAGCGAAAAACTGTTTTTT.

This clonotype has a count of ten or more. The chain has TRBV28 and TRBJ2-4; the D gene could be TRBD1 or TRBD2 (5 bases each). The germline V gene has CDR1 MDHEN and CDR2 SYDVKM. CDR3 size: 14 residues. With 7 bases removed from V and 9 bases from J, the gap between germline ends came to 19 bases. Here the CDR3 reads CASTSEGPQGIQYF. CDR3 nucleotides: TGTGCCAGCACCTCCGAGGGGCCCCAGGGCATTCAGTACTTC.

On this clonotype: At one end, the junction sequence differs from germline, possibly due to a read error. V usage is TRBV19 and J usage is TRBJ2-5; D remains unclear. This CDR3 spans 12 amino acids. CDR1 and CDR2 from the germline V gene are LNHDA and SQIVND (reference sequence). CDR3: CASSIGQVTQYF. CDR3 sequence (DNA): TGTGCCAGTAGTATAGGGCAAGTGACCCAGTACTTC.

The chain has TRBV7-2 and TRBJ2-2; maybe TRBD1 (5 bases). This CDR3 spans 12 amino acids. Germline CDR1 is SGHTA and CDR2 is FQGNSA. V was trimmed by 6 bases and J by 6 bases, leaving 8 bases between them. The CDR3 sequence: CASSSTAGELFF. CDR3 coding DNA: TGTGCCAGCAGTTCGACAGCCGGGGAGCTGTTTTTT.

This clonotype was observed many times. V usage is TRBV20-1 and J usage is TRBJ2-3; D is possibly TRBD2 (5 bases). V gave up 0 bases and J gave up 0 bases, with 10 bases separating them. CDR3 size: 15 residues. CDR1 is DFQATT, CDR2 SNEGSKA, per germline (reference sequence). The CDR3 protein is CSAREVASSTDTQYF. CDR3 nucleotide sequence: TGCAGTGCTAGAGAGGTAGCGAGTAGCACAGATACGCAGTATTTT.

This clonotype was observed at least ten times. In DNA form, the CDR3 reads TGTGCCAGCAGCTTAGGTCCTAGGGGCACTGAAGCTTTCTTT. As protein: CASSLGPRGTEAFF. The V gene is TRBV7-2, the J gene TRBJ1-1, with a tentative D call TRBD1 (5 bases). The V end lost 1 base, the J end lost 4 bases, and 10 bases lay between the germline ends. The CDR3 loop spans 14 amino acids. The germline V gene encodes CDR1 SGHTA and CDR2 FQGNSA.

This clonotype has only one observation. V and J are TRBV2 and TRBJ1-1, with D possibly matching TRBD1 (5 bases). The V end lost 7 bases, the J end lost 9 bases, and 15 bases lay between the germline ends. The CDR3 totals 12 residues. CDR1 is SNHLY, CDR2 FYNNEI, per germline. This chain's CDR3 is CASIGEGSQAFF. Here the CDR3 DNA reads TGTGCCAGCATAGGGGAGGGGAGTCAAGCTTTCTTT.

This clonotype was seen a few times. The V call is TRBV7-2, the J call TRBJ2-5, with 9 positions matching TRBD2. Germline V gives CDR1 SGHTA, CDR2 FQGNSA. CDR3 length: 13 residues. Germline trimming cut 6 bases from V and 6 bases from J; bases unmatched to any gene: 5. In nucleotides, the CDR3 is TGTGCCAGCAGAGGGACTAGCTTTCAGACCCAGTACTTC. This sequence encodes CASRGTSFQTQYF.

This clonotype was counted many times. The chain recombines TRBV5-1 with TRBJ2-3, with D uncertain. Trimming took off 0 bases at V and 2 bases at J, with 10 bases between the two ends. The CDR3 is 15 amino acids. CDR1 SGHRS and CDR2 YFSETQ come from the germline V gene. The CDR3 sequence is CASSLEMIITDTQYF. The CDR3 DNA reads TGCGCCAGCAGCTTGGAGATGATCATCACAGATACGCAGTATTTT.

CDR3 DNA: TGTGCCAGCAGTTACTCCCGGGACACAGAGAGCTCCTATAATTCACCCCTCCACTTT. This encodes CASSYSRDTESSYNSPLHF. This chain joins TRBV6-2 or TRBV6-3 and TRBJ1-6, with D possibly being TRBD1 (6 bases). Germline V gene lookup returns CDR1 MNHEY and CDR2 SVGEGT. The CDR3 runs to 19 residues. Trimming removed 0 bases from V and 0 bases from J, with 15 bases in between.

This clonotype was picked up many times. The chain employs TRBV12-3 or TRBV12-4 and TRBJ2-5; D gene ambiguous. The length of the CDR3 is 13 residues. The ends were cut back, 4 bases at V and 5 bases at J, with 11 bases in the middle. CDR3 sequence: CASSSRRTETQYF. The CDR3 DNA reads TGTGCCAGCAGTTCCCGCAGAACGGAGACCCAGTACTTC.

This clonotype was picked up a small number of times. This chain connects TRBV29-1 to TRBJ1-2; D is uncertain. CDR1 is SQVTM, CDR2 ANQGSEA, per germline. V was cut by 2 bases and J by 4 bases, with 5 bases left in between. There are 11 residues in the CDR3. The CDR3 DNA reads TGCAGCGTTGAACTGGGCTATGGCTACACCTTC. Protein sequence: CSVELGYGYTF.

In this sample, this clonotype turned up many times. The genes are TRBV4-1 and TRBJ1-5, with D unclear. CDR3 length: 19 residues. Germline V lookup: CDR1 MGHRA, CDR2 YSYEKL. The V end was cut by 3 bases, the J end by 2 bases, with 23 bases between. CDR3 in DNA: TGCGCCAGCAGCCATAGTCCATTAAGGAGGGTGAAGGGCAATCAGCCCCAGCATTTT. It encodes CASSHSPLRRVKGNQPQHF.

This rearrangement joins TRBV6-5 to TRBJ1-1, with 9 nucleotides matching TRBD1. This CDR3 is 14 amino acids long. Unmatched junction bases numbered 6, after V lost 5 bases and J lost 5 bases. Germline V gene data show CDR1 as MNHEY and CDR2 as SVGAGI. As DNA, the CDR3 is TGTGCCAGCAGTAAGGGACAGGGAGGGACTGAAGCTTTCTTT. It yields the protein CASSKGQGGTEAFF.

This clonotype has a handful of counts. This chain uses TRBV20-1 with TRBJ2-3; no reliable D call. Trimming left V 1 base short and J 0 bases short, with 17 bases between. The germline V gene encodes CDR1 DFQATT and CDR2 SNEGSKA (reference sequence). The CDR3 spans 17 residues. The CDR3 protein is CSARGGSHLVSTDTQYF. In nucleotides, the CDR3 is TGCAGTGCTAGAGGAGGTTCCCACTTGGTTAGCACAGATACGCAGTATTTT.

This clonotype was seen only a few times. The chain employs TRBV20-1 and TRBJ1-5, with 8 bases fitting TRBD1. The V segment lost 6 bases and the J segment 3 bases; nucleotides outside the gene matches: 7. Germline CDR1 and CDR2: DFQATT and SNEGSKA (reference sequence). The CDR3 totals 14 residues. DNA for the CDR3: TGCAGTGCCCTGGGGACAGGCCTCAATCAGCCCCAGCATTTT. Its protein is CSALGTGLNQPQHF.

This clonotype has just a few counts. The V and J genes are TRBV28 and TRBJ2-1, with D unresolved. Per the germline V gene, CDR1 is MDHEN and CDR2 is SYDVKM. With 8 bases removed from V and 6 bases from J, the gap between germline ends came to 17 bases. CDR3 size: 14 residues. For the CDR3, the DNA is TGTGCCAGCGGCCGATTTGGTATTGGCAATGAGCAGTTCTTC. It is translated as CASGRFGIGNEQFF.